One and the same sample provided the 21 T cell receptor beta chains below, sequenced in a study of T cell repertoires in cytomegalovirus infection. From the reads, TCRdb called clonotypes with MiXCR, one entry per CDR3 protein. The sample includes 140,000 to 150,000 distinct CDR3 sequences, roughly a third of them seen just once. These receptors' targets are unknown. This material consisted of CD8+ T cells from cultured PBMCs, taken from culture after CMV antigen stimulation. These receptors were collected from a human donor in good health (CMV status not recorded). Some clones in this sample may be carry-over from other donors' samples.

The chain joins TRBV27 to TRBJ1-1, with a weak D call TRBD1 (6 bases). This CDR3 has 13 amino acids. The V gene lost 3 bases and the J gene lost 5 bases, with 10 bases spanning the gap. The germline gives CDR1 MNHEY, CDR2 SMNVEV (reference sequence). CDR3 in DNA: TGTGCCAGCAGTTTTTACAGGGAAACTGAAGCTTTCTTT. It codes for CASSFYRETEAFF.

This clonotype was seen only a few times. The CDR3 DNA sequence: TGTGCCAGCAGCTTAGTCATCGCGGGGGGGCCGAGATACAATGAGCAGTTCTTC. It encodes CASSLVIAGGPRYNEQFF. This chain links TRBV11-2 with TRBJ2-1; 9 nucleotides align to TRBD2. Germline trimming cut 1 base from V and 4 bases from J; bases unmatched to any gene: 11. The CDR3 length is 18 residues. Germline CDR1 SGHAT, CDR2 FQNNGV.

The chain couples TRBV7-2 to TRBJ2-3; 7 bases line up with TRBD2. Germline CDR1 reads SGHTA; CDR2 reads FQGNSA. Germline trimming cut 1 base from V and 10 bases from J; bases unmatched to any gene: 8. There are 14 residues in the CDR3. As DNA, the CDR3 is TGTGCCAGCAGCTTAGTGGCGGGGGACCGTTCGCAGTATTTT. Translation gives CASSLVAGDRSQYF.

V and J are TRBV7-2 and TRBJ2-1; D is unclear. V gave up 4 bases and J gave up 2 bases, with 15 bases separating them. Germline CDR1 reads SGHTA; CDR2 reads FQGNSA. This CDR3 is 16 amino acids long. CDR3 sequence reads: CASSSPGLIPYNEQFF. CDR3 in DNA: TGTGCCAGCAGCTCCCCCGGTCTGATTCCCTACAATGAGCAGTTCTTC.

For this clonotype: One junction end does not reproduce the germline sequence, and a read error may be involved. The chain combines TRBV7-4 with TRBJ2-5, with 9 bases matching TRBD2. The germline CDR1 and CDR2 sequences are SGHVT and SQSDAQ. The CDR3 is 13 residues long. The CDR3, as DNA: TGCGGTACCGAGCGGGGGGTTCAAGAGACCCAGTACTTC. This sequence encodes CGTERGVQETQYF.

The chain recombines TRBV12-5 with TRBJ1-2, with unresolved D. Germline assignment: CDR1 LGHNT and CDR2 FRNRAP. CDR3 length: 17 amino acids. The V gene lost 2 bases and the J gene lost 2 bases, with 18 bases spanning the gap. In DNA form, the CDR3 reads TGTGCTAGTGGTTTGACCCCTCATGAGGACGACAACTATGGCTACACCTTC. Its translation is CASGLTPHEDDNYGYTF.

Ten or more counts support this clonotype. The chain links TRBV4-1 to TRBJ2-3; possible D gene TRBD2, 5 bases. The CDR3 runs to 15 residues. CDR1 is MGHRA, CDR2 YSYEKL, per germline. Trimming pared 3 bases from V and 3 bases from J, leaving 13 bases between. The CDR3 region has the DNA TGCGCCAGCAGCCAGAACTTACGGGGAACAGATACGCAGTATTTT. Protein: CASSQNLRGTDTQYF.

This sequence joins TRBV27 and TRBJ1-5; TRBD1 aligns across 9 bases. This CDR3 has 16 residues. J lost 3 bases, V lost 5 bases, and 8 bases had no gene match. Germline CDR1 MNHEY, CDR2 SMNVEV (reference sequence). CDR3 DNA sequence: TGTGCCAGCAGTCCTTTAACAGGGGGCCCCAATCAGCCCCAGCATTTT. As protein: CASSPLTGGPNQPQHF.

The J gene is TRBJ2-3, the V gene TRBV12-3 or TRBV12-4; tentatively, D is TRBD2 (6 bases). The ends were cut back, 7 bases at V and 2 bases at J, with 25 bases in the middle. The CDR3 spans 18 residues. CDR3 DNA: TGTGCCAGCATCCCCGGTACGTACGGGGGAGAACACACAGATACGCAGTATTTT. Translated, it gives CASIPGTYGGEHTDTQYF.

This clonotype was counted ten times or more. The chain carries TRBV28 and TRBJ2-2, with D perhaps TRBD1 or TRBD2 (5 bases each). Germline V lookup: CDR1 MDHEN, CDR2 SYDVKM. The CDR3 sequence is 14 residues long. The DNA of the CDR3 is TGTGGTGTGAGAGGGCAGGGCGGTACCGGGGAGCTGTTTTTT. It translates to CGVRGQGGTGELFF.

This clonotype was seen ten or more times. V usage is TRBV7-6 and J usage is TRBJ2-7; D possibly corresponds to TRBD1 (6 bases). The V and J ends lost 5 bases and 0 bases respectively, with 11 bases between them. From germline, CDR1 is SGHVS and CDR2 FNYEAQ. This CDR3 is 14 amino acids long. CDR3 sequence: CASSPGTLSYEQYF. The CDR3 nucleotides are TGTGCCAGCAGCCCGGGGACACTCTCCTACGAGCAGTACTTC.

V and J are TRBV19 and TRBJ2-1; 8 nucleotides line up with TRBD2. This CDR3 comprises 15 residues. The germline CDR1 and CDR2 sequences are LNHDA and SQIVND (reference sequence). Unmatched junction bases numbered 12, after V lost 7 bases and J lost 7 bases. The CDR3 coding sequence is TGTGCCAGTATTATGGACGGGGGGGCCGTGAATGAGCAGTTCTTC. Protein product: CASIMDGGAVNEQFF.

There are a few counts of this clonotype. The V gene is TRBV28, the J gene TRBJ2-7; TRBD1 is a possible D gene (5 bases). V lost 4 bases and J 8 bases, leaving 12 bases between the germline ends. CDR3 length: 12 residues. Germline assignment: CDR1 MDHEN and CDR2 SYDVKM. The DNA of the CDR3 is TGTGCCAGCAGTTCCTCAGGGCCGCAGCAGTACTTC. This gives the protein CASSSSGPQQYF. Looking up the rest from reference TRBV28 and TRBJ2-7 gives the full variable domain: DVKVTQSSRYLVKRTGEKVFLECVQDMDHENMFWYRQDPGLGLRLIYFSYDVKMKEKGDIPEGYSVSREKKERFSLILESASTNQTSMYLCASSSSGPQQYFGPGTRLTVT.

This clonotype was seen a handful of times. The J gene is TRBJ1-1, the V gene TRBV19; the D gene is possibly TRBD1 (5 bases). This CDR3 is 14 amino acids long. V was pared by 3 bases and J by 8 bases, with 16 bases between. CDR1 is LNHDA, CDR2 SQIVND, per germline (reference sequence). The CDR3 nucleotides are TGTGCCAGTAGTATTGGGGACGGCGATGACGAAGCTTTCTTT. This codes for CASSIGDGDDEAFF.

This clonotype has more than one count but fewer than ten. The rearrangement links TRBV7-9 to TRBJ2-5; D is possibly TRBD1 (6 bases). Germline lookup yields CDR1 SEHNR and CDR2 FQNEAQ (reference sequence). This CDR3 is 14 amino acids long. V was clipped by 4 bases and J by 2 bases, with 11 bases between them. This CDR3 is CASSSRDKQETQYF. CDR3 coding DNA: TGTGCCAGCAGCTCCCGGGACAAACAAGAGACCCAGTACTTC.

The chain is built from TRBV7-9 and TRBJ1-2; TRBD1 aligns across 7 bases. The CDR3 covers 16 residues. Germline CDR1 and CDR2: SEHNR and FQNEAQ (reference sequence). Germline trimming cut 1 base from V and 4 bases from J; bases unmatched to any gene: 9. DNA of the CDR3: TGTGCCAGCAGCTTAGGGGACAGCGGGCGTATCTATGGCTACACCTTC. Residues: CASSLGDSGRIYGYTF.

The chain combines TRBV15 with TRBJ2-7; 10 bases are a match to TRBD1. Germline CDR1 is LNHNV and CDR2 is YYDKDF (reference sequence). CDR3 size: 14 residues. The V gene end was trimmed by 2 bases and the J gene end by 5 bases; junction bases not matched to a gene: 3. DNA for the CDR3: TGTGCCACCAGCAGAATCGGGACAGGGGACGAGCAGTACTTC. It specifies CATSRIGTGDEQYF. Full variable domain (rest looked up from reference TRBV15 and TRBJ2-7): DAMVIQNPRYQVTQFGKPVTLSCSQTLNHNVMYWYQQKSSQAPKLLFHYYDKDFNNEADTPDNFQSRRPNTSFCFLDIRSPGLGDTAMYLCATSRIGTGDEQYFGPGTRLTVT.

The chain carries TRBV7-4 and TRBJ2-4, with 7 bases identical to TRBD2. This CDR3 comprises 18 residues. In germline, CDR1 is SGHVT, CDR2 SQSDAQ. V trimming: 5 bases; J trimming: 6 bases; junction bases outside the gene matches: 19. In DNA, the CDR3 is TGTGCCAGCAGCCCAGGGACCGGGGAAGGGAGGGAGGGAAACATTCAGTACTTC. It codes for CASSPGTGEGREGNIQYF.

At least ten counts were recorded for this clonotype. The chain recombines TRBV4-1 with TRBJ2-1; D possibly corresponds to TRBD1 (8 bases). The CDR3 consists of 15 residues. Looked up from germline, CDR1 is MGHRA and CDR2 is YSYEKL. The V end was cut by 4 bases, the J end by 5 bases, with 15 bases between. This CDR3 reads CASSPWTGRDNEQFF. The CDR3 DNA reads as TGCGCCAGCAGCCCCTGGACAGGGAGGGACAATGAGCAGTTCTTC.

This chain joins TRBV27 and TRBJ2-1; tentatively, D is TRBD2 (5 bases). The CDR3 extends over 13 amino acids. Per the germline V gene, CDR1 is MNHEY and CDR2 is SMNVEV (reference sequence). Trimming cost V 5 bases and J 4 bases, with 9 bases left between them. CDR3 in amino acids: CASSLGEYNEQFF. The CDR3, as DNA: TGTGCCAGCAGTCTCGGGGAGTACAATGAGCAGTTCTTC.

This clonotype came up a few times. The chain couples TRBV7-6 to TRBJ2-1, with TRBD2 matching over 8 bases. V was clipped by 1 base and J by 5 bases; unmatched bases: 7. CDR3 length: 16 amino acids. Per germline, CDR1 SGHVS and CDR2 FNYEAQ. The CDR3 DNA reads TGTGCCAGCAGCTTAGGGATGACGGGGGGGAACAATGAGCAGTTCTTC. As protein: CASSLGMTGGNNEQFF. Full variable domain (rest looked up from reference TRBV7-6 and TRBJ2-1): GAGVSQSPRYKVTKRGQDVALRCDPISGHVSLYWYRQALGQGPEFLTYFNYEAQQDKSGLPNDRFSAERPEGSISTLTIQRTEQRDSAMYRCASSLGMTGGNNEQFFGPGTRLTVL.